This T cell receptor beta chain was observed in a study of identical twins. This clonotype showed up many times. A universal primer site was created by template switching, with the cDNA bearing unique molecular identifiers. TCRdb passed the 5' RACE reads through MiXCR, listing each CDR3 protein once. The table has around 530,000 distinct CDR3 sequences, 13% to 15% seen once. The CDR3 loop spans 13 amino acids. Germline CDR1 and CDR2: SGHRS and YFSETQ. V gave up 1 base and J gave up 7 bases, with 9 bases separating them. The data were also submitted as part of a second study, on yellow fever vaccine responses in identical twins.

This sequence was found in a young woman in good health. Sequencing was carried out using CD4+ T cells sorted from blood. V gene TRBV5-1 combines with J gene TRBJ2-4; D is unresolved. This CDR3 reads CASSLFGDNIQYF. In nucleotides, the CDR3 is TGCGCCAGCAGCTTGTTTGGAGACAACATTCAGTACTTC.